This T cell receptor (beta chain) is drawn from a study of neurological immune-mediated disorders. Sample time point: longitudinal time-point 2. The sample holds many counts of this clonotype. What it recognizes is unknown. TCRdb analysed the 5' RACE reads with MiXCR anew, one entry per CDR3 protein. The data hold some 50,000 distinct CDR3 sequences, with less than 15% observed a single time. The germline V gene has CDR1 DFQATT and CDR2 SNEGSKA (reference sequence). CDR3 length equals 14 residues. The V gene lost 3 bases and the J gene lost 6 bases, with 15 bases spanning the gap. Overall study results and limits: None of the CDR3 amino acid sequences in expanded clones turned up in more than one subject, which points to private repertoires in all groups.

This TCR derives from a male donor with HTLV-1-associated myelopathy (HAM/TSP). The sequencing input was PBMCs. The chain links TRBV20-1 to TRBJ1-5, with TRBD1 as a possible D gene (5 bases). In nucleotides, the CDR3 is TGCAGTGCTAGTTTGGGGGAGAGAGGTCAGCCCCAGCATTTT. Its protein is CSASLGERGQPQHF.